This TCR beta chain was obtained from a study of regulatory T cells in long-lasting Graves disease. Sample time point: newly diagnosed GD, antithyroid drugs for less than 3 months. PBMC RNA served as the TCR library source. Roughly 9 milliliters of peripheral blood were taken and placed in EDTA tubes. Building of the TCR beta libraries involved iRepertoire HTBI primers and Arm-PCR of CDR3 regions. MiXCR, run by TCRdb on the multiplex PCR reads, gives a single entry per CDR3 protein. Among 350,000 to 450,000 distinct CDR3 sequences listed, over 15% were seen once. This clonotype was seen at least ten times. These sequences were also reported in another study, on T cells in Graves' hyperthyroidism and ophthalmopathy. From that second work: Researchers defined stable Graves' hyperthyroidism as no ophthalmopathy progression within 18 months.

Material: peripheral blood mononuclear cells (PBMCs), obtained at new diagnosis, from a patient treated with antithyroid drugs. This receptor was taken from a man aged 40-49 years with Graves disease.

The CDR3 nucleotides are TGTGCCAGCAGCCGAACTAGCGGGGGCGAGCAGTACTTC. This gives the protein CASSRTSGGEQYF. The chain has TRBV4-2 and TRBJ2-7; TRBD2 matches at 11 bases. Trimming at V came to 4 bases and at J to 6 bases, leaving 2 bases not matched to a gene. This CDR3 has 13 amino acids. Germline CDR1 is LGHNA and CDR2 is YNFKEQ.